What follows are 24 T cell receptor beta chains derived from one specimen sequenced in a study of neurological immune-mediated disorders. TCRdb reanalysed the 5' RACE reads using MiXCR and keeps one entry per CDR3 protein. Among about 33,000 distinct CDR3 sequences listed, about 1.6% were seen once. Sequencing used PBMCs. The receptors derive from a woman aged 30 to 39 with multiple sclerosis.

Many counts were recorded for this clonotype. The gene calls are TRBV10-3 and TRBJ1-3; D not resolved. Trimming left V 7 bases short and J 0 bases short, with 7 bases between. The CDR3 contains 13 residues. Germline V gene sequence: CDR1 ENHRY, CDR2 SYGVKD. CDR3 DNA: TGTGCCATCACCGCGAGCTCTGGAAACACCATATATTTT. Its translation: CAITASSGNTIYF.

In its sample, this clonotype was seen many times. CDR3 residues: CASSYYRGMGYEQYF. CDR3 coding DNA: TGTGCCAGCAGCTACTACAGGGGAATGGGGTACGAGCAGTACTTC. This chain joins TRBV7-2 and TRBJ2-7, with 7 nucleotides matching TRBD1. This CDR3 is 15 amino acids long. The junction had 10 bases not matched to a gene; V was cut back by 4 bases and J by 4 bases. The germline gives CDR1 SGHTA, CDR2 FQGNSA. Full variable domain (rest looked up from reference TRBV7-2 and TRBJ2-7): GAGVSQSPSNKVTEKGKDVELRCDPISGHTALYWYRQSLGQGLEFLIYFQGNSAPDKSGLPSDRFSAERTGGSVSTLTIQRTQQEDSAVYLCASSYYRGMGYEQYFGPGTRLTVT.

This clonotype appeared once. Here the CDR3 DNA reads TGTGCCAGCAGCTTGTGTTCAGGGGCTGGGGCCAACGTCCTGACTTTC. Translation: CASSLCSGAGANVLTF. The V gene is TRBV7-3, the J gene TRBJ2-6; a possible D gene is TRBD1 (6 bases). Trimming took off 3 bases at V and 2 bases at J, with 11 bases between the two ends. The germline V gene has CDR1 SGHTA and CDR2 FQGTGA. The CDR3 totals 16 residues.

This clonotype has ten or more counts. The chain uses TRBV29-1 and TRBJ2-4; 9 nucleotides match TRBD1. Germline V lookup: CDR1 SQVTM, CDR2 ANQGSEA. Trimming took 5 bases from V and 2 from J; bases not matched to a gene: 10. This CDR3 has 16 amino acids. CDR3 protein: CSVRGDRARTKNIQYF. Here the CDR3 DNA reads TGCAGCGTTCGAGGGGACAGGGCGAGAACCAAAAACATTCAGTACTTC.

Many counts were recorded for this clonotype. The chain has TRBV5-6 and TRBJ2-7; D gene unclear. This CDR3 has 12 residues. The V and J ends lost 2 bases and 5 bases respectively, with 8 bases between them. The V gene's germline CDR1 is SGHDT and CDR2 YYEEEE. CDR3 sequence (DNA): TGTGCCAGCAGCTTCACGAGAGACGAGCAGTACTTC. This gives the protein CASSFTRDEQYF. The variable domain in full, with the rest retrieved from reference TRBV5-6 and TRBJ2-7, is DAGVTQSPTHLIKTRGQQVTLRCSPKSGHDTVSWYQQALGQGPQFIFQYYEEEERQRGNFPDRFSGHQFPNYSSELNVNALLLGDSALYLCASSFTRDEQYFGPGTRLTVT.

This clonotype was found many times. The J gene is TRBJ1-1, the V gene TRBV20-1, with a possible D match to TRBD1 (5 bases). Trimming removed 6 bases from V and 2 bases from J, with 25 bases in between. The CDR3 has 17 residues. In germline, CDR1 is DFQATT, CDR2 SNEGSKA (reference sequence). Written as DNA, the CDR3 is TGCAGTGCGAAGGACTCCACCGGGGCGACCTCCAACACTGAAGCTTTCTTT. Translation: CSAKDSTGATSNTEAFF.

This clonotype was detected many times. This chain connects TRBV5-1 to TRBJ2-5; 12 bases are a match to TRBD2. Germline CDR1 SGHRS, CDR2 YFSETQ. The CDR3 is 14 amino acids. The V gene end was trimmed by 4 bases and the J gene end by 2 bases; junction bases not matched to a gene: 0. The DNA of the CDR3 is TGCGCCAGCAGCGGGACTAGCGGGCAAGAGACCCAGTACTTC. It translates to CASSGTSGQETQYF.

Ten or more counts support this clonotype. The chain links TRBV3-1 to TRBJ1-1; 7 bases are shared with TRBD1. The V and J ends lost 4 bases and 3 bases, in that order; junction bases with no gene match: 5. CDR3 length: 14 amino acids. The V gene's germline CDR1 is LGHDT and CDR2 YNNKEL (reference sequence). The chain's CDR3 is CASSPWTGDTEAFF. Here the CDR3 DNA reads TGTGCCAGCAGCCCCTGGACAGGAGACACTGAAGCTTTCTTT.

This clonotype has a count of ten or more. The rearrangement joins TRBV20-1 to TRBJ1-1, with a possible D match to TRBD1 (6 bases). Germline values: CDR1 DFQATT, CDR2 SNEGSKA (reference sequence). This CDR3 comprises 12 residues. V lost 6 bases and J 1 base, leaving 9 bases between the germline ends. CDR3 in DNA: TGCAGTGCCGAAGGGGGGAACACTGAAGCTTTCTTT. Translation gives CSAEGGNTEAFF.

The CDR3 sequence is CASSPWTTDTGELFF. CDR3 DNA: TGTGCCAGCAGCCCTTGGACTACCGACACCGGGGAGCTGTTTTTT. The chain combines TRBV7-2 with TRBJ2-2; possible D gene TRBD2, 6 bases. This CDR3 region has 15 residues. Trimming took 5 bases from V and 3 from J, leaving 13 bases between them. Germline CDR1 SGHTA, CDR2 FQGNSA. Drawing the rest from reference TRBV7-2 and TRBJ2-2, the complete variable domain is GAGVSQSPSNKVTEKGKDVELRCDPISGHTALYWYRQSLGQGLEFLIYFQGNSAPDKSGLPSDRFSAERTGGSVSTLTIQRTQQEDSAVYLCASSPWTTDTGELFFGEGSRLTVL.

This clonotype was seen at least ten times. V is TRBV5-6 and J is TRBJ1-5, with TRBD1 identical over 8 bases. This CDR3 spans 15 amino acids. With V trimmed by 4 bases and J by 2 bases, 5 bases remained unmatched. Germline loops: CDR1 SGHDT, CDR2 YYEEEE. The CDR3, as DNA: TGTGCCAGCAGCCGGGGGACAGGCCGCAATCAGCCCCAGCATTTT. Translating gives CASSRGTGRNQPQHF.

This clonotype appeared a few times. The chain has TRBV6-5 and TRBJ1-6, with a tentative D call TRBD1 (6 bases). The CDR3 has 15 residues. Between the trimmed V and J ends, which lost 0 bases and 7 bases, there was a span of 10 bases. Looked up from germline, CDR1 is MNHEY and CDR2 is SVGAGI. The CDR3 DNA is TGTGCCAGCAGTTACTCATACCAGGGGAATTCACCCCTCCACTTT. This sequence encodes CASSYSYQGNSPLHF.

In its sample, this clonotype was seen many times. The rearrangement links TRBV5-1 to TRBJ2-7; D not certain. V lost 5 bases to trimming and J lost 2 bases, with 8 bases between them. Germline lookup yields CDR1 SGHRS and CDR2 YFSETQ. The CDR3 is 12 residues long. The CDR3 DNA reads as TGCGCCAGCAGTGGGCTTCCCTACGAGCAGTACTTC. Its translation: CASSGLPYEQYF.

This clonotype appeared many times. This chain links TRBV20-1 with TRBJ1-5; weak D call: TRBD1 (5 bases). V was shortened by 0 bases and J by 6 bases, with 12 bases between the two germline ends. Germline loops: CDR1 DFQATT, CDR2 SNEGSKA (reference sequence). CDR3 length: 14 amino acids. CDR3 sequence: CSAREGGGGQPQHF. CDR3 coding DNA: TGCAGTGCTAGAGAAGGCGGGGGGGGTCAGCCCCAGCATTTT.

The table lists this clonotype with many counts. The rearrangement uses TRBV3-1 and TRBJ2-5; the match to TRBD2 covers 9 bases. J was trimmed by 1 base and V by 1 base; bases with no gene match: 4. Germline CDR1 LGHDT, CDR2 YNNKEL (reference sequence). The CDR3 sequence is 16 residues long. CDR3 nucleotides: TGTGCCAGCAGCCAAGCCGGCGGGGGGGCCCAAGAGACCCAGTACTTC. It translates to CASSQAGGGAQETQYF.

This clonotype was counted ten times or more. J is TRBJ1-1 and V is TRBV20-1, with a weak D call TRBD1 (5 bases). With 3 bases removed from V and 5 bases from J, the gap between germline ends came to 16 bases. The CDR3 contains 14 residues. Germline values: CDR1 DFQATT, CDR2 SNEGSKA (reference sequence). CDR3 amino acids: CSARDPGRRTEAFF. The CDR3 DNA follows: TGCAGTGCTAGGGACCCAGGGAGGAGAACTGAAGCTTTCTTT.

This clonotype was found many times. The genes are TRBV5-1 and TRBJ2-2; D remains unclear. CDR1 is SGHRS, CDR2 YFSETQ, per germline. The V gene lost 3 bases and the J gene lost 1 base, with 7 bases spanning the gap. The CDR3 is 14 residues long. The CDR3 reads CASSSDGNTGELFF. Written as DNA, the CDR3 is TGCGCCAGCAGCTCAGACGGGAACACCGGGGAGCTGTTTTTT.

This clonotype was seen at least ten times. This chain uses TRBV6-5 with TRBJ2-5, with D unresolved. Trimming left V 4 bases short and J 3 bases short, with 15 bases between. The CDR3 is 15 amino acids. Germline V CDR1 and CDR2: MNHEY, SVGAGI. The CDR3 reads CASSSRFRAKETQYF. CDR3 DNA sequence: TGTGCCAGCAGTTCCCGGTTTAGGGCAAAAGAGACCCAGTACTTC.

Many counts were recorded for this clonotype. This rearrangement joins TRBV6-5 to TRBJ2-3; unclear D gene. V lost 2 bases and J 1 base, leaving 4 bases between the germline ends. Germline assignment: CDR1 MNHEY and CDR2 SVGAGI. This CDR3 has 13 residues. As DNA, the CDR3 is TGTGCCAGCAGTTACCTTCGCACAGATACGCAGTATTTT. The encoded protein is CASSYLRTDTQYF.

About this clonotype: In this CDR3 the conserved last residue, phenylalanine or tryptophan, is missing, so a read error is likely. The J gene is TRBJ1-2, the V gene TRBV12-3 or TRBV12-4; D is perhaps TRBD1 (6 bases). This CDR3 contains 13 residues. V lost 3 bases to trimming and J lost 7 bases, with 12 bases between them. CDR3 DNA: TGTGCCAGCAGTTTGGGGGGGCGGGTTGGCTACACCTGC. Residues: CASSLGGRVGYTC.

On this clonotype: This may arise from a read error, as a much more abundant clone is one base away. This chain links TRBV10-3 with TRBJ2-5; D call uncertain. Germline loops: CDR1 ENHRY, CDR2 SYGVKD. The CDR3 runs 12 residues. Trimming took off 10 bases at V and 6 bases at J, with 15 bases between the two ends. For the CDR3, the DNA is TGTGCCACCGGACCCTCGGAAAAGACCCAGTACTTC. Translation: CATGPSEKTQYF.

Many counts were recorded for this clonotype. Here the CDR3 reads CASSLAVSNQPQHF. CDR3 coding DNA: TGTGCCAGCAGCTTAGCGGTTTCGAATCAGCCCCAGCATTTT. The J gene is TRBJ1-5, the V gene TRBV7-2; no firm D call. The germline gives CDR1 SGHTA, CDR2 FQGNSA. V gave up 0 bases and J gave up 4 bases, with 7 bases separating them. CDR3 length: 14 residues.

This clonotype was recorded many times. The rearrangement links TRBV15 to TRBJ1-5, with a weak D call TRBD1 (6 bases). The CDR3 runs to 14 residues. The V gene lost 5 bases and the J gene lost 7 bases, with 15 bases spanning the gap. Germline V gene lookup returns CDR1 LNHNV and CDR2 YYDKDF (reference sequence). The CDR3 sequence is CATSPGFQGQPQHF. The CDR3 DNA sequence: TGTGCCACCAGCCCCGGTTTCCAGGGGCAGCCCCAGCATTTT.

This clonotype was counted at least ten times. This chain links TRBV7-2 with TRBJ1-1, with 7 bases lining up with TRBD1. Germline loops: CDR1 SGHTA, CDR2 FQGNSA. This CDR3 has 15 residues. Trimming removed 3 bases from V and 4 bases from J; junction bases left unmatched: 8. The CDR3 here is CASSFRTGEGTEAFF. CDR3 coding DNA: TGTGCCAGCAGCTTTAGAACAGGGGAGGGCACTGAAGCTTTCTTT.